These 14 T cell receptor beta chains share one sample of origin, sequenced in a study of T-cell reconstitution after alpha-beta-depleted transplantation in children. Unique molecular identifiers tagged the TCRbeta library. TCRdb independently ran MiXCR on the PCR reads; one entry per CDR3 protein. The data contain about 400,000 distinct CDR3 sequences, over 20% of them singletons. The sequences come from PBMCs from the stem cell graft donor, collected from the stem cell graft. The receptors were sampled from a human donor who donated a stem cell graft to a child with acute myeloid leukemia.

This rearrangement joins TRBV5-1 to TRBJ1-4; maybe TRBD1 (5 bases). The CDR3 totals 15 residues. Trimming pared 4 bases from V and 5 bases from J, leaving 15 bases between. Per germline, CDR1 SGHRS and CDR2 YFSETQ. CDR3 residues: CASSPGTVRNEKLFF. The CDR3 DNA sequence: TGCGCCAGCAGCCCCGGGACCGTCAGGAATGAAAAACTGTTTTTT.

This clonotype was counted a few times. The chain links TRBV11-2 to TRBJ1-6; possibly TRBD1 for D (6 bases). Trimming left V 3 bases short and J 9 bases short, with 12 bases between. CDR1 and CDR2 from the germline V gene are SGHAT and FQNNGV. CDR3 length: 14 amino acids. The CDR3 sequence is CASSFGGPGSPLHF. The CDR3 region has the DNA TGTGCCAGCAGCTTTGGGGGGCCCGGTTCACCCCTCCACTTT. Together with reference TRBV11-2 and TRBJ1-6, the CDR3 gives the full variable domain: EAGVAQSPRYKIIEKRQSVAFWCNPISGHATLYWYQQILGQGPKLLIQFQNNGVVDDSQLPKDRFSAERLKGVDSTLKIQPAKLEDSAVYLCASSFGGPGSPLHFGNGTRLTVT.

This clonotype has just a few counts. This rearrangement joins TRBV5-4 to TRBJ2-7, with D possibly matching TRBD2 (5 bases). Germline-derived CDR1 and CDR2 are SGHNT and YYREEE (reference sequence). Trimming shortened V by 0 bases and J by 3 bases, and 7 bases separated the two germline ends. This CDR3 is 13 amino acids long. CDR3 region: CASSLVGDYEQYF. The CDR3 DNA sequence: TGTGCCAGCAGCTTGGTCGGGGACTACGAGCAGTACTTC.

In this sample, this clonotype turned up a few times. V usage is TRBV6-2 or TRBV6-3 and J usage is TRBJ2-3; D remains unclear. There are 15 residues in the CDR3. CDR1 is MNHEY and CDR2 is SVGEGT in the germline V gene. Trimming took 2 bases from V and 0 from J, leaving 9 bases between them. The CDR3 DNA follows: TGTGCCAGCAGTTACCTTTCCAGGAGCACAGATACGCAGTATTTT. Translation gives CASSYLSRSTDTQYF.

J is TRBJ2-1 and V is TRBV2, with TRBD2 as a possible D gene (5 bases). V gave up 7 bases and J gave up 8 bases, with 6 bases separating them. Per germline, CDR1 SNHLY and CDR2 FYNNEI. The CDR3 covers 10 residues. CDR3 region: CASTDYEQFF. In DNA form, the CDR3 reads TGTGCCAGCACGGACTATGAGCAGTTCTTC.

This sequence joins TRBV7-9 and TRBJ2-7; D unresolved. The CDR3 contains 13 residues. Trimming stripped 4 bases from V and 6 bases from J, with 13 bases between. The germline CDR1 and CDR2 sequences are SEHNR and FQNEAQ (reference sequence). The CDR3 nucleotides are TGTGCCAGCAGCTACGACGTAGTTGGCGAGCAGTACTTC. This codes for CASSYDVVGEQYF.

In its sample, this clonotype was seen a few times. The V gene is TRBV12-3 or TRBV12-4, the J gene TRBJ1-3; D is undetermined. Trimming took off 3 bases at V and 2 bases at J, with 14 bases between the two ends. This CDR3 is built from 16 residues. In DNA form, the CDR3 reads TGTGCCAGCAGTTTTATTCTCCGACCCACTGGAAACACCATATATTTT. Translation gives CASSFILRPTGNTIYF.

This rearrangement joins TRBV20-1 to TRBJ2-1; D remains unclear. V was shortened by 5 bases and J by 6 bases, with 14 bases between the two germline ends. CDR1 DFQATT and CDR2 SNEGSKA come from the germline V gene (reference sequence). The CDR3 spans 13 residues. CDR3 in amino acids: CSAYHGPSNEQFF. In nucleotides, the CDR3 is TGCAGTGCTTACCACGGTCCGTCCAATGAGCAGTTCTTC.

The chain has TRBV4-1 and TRBJ2-7; no firm D call. Germline V gene data show CDR1 as MGHRA and CDR2 as YSYEKL. The CDR3 spans 12 residues. Trimming removed 2 bases from V and 6 bases from J, with 8 bases in between. The chain's CDR3 is CASSQTVGEQYF. CDR3 sequence (DNA): TGCGCCAGCAGCCAAACGGTGGGCGAGCAGTACTTC.

The J gene is TRBJ2-1, the V gene TRBV4-1, with D possibly being TRBD1 or TRBD2 (5 bases each). V was cut by 2 bases and J by 5 bases, with 25 bases left in between. The CDR3 covers 19 residues. Germline CDR1 reads MGHRA; CDR2 reads YSYEKL. For the CDR3, the DNA is TGCGCCAGCAGCCAACCACTCCCGGTAACGGAGCAGGGAGACAATGAGCAGTTCTTC. Translating gives CASSQPLPVTEQGDNEQFF.

In its sample, this clonotype was seen many times. The V gene is TRBV12-3 or TRBV12-4, the J gene TRBJ2-1, with TRBD2 matching 10 bases. This CDR3 is 13 amino acids long. Losses at the gene ends were 4 bases for V and 6 bases for J; bases not matched to a gene: 0. The CDR3 bases are TGTGCCAGCAGTTCTAGCGGGGGCAATGAGCAGTTCTTC. Its translation is CASSSSGGNEQFF.

The chain joins TRBV6-5 to TRBJ2-3; D may be TRBD1 (5 bases). V lost 6 bases and J 0 bases, leaving 16 bases between the germline ends. The CDR3 consists of 16 residues. In germline, CDR1 is MNHEY, CDR2 SVGAGI. CDR3 DNA sequence: TGTGCCAGCAGACCCTTAGGGGCGGCGAGCACAGATACGCAGTATTTT. Translated, it gives CASRPLGAASTDTQYF.

The chain couples TRBV12-3 or TRBV12-4 to TRBJ1-4, with 10 nucleotides matching TRBD1. V shed 5 bases and J 2 bases; nucleotides not matched to a gene: 8. The CDR3 length is 17 residues. The CDR3 DNA sequence: TGTGCCAGCAGTAACGACAGGGGGCTTACTACTAATGAAAAACTGTTTTTT. It codes for CASSNDRGLTTNEKLFF.

This clonotype was found many times. The chain links TRBV12-3 or TRBV12-4 to TRBJ1-5; D is possibly TRBD1 (5 bases). Trimming took off 7 bases at V and 1 base at J, with 11 bases between the two ends. CDR3 length: 14 amino acids. Here the CDR3 reads CASTTSGSNQPQHF. CDR3 coding DNA: TGTGCCAGCACTACTTCAGGGAGCAATCAGCCCCAGCATTTT.